A selection of T cell receptor beta chains follows, all from one sample in a study of T cells in Graves' hyperthyroidism and ophthalmopathy. In TCRdb, the multiplex PCR reads were re-called with MiXCR into one record per CDR3 protein. The table records some 300,000 distinct CDR3 sequences, 12% to 15% of them present only once. Sequencing was performed on blood. The receptors shown here come from a woman in her forties with Graves' hyperthyroidism. The CDR3 runs from the conserved cysteine through the conserved F or W. Each record gives: V gene, D gene, clone size, J gene, CDR3 protein, CDR3 DNA. D genes are given only for firm matches. Size is stated for part of the rows, as once, few or many counts, or as a class when the clone is expanded.

V gene: TRBV4-1; D gene: TRBD1; clone size: NA; J gene: TRBJ2-3; CDR3 protein: CASSHRDRGRYTDTQYF; CDR3 DNA: TGCGCCAGCAGCCATCGGGACAGGGGCAGATACACAGATACGCAGTATTTT
V gene: TRBV19; D gene: NA; clone size: few; J gene: TRBJ2-7; CDR3 protein: CASRRQASALEQYF; CDR3 DNA: TGTGCCAGTAGGAGACAGGCTAGTGCCCTCGAGCAGTACTTC
V gene: TRBV10-3; D gene: TRBD2; clone size: many; J gene: TRBJ2-7; CDR3 protein: CAISESSSGSNYEQYF; CDR3 DNA: TGTGCCATCAGTGAGTCAAGTAGCGGGAGTAATTACGAGCAGTACTTC
V gene: TRBV28; D gene: TRBD1; clone size: many; J gene: TRBJ2-5; CDR3 protein: CASSTGGETQYF; CDR3 DNA: TGTGCCAGCAGTACAGGGGGAGAGACCCAGTACTTC
V gene: TRBV28; D gene: NA; clone size: many; J gene: TRBJ2-2; CDR3 protein: CASSSTGVRAGELFF; CDR3 DNA: TGTGCCAGCAGTTCTACGGGAGTCCGAGCCGGGGAGCTGTTTTTT
V gene: TRBV7-9; D gene: TRBD2; clone size: many; J gene: TRBJ2-1; CDR3 protein: CASSLGLAGAEAETYNEQFF; CDR3 DNA: TGTGCCAGCAGCTTAGGACTAGCGGGAGCGGAGGCGGAGACCTACAATGAGCAGTTCTTC
V gene: TRBV19; D gene: NA; clone size: few; J gene: TRBJ2-5; CDR3 protein: CASTRAIGPQETQYF; CDR3 DNA: TGTGCCAGTACCCGGGCCATCGGGCCCCAAGAGACCCAGTACTTC
V gene: TRBV10-3; D gene: NA; clone size: many; J gene: TRBJ2-5; CDR3 protein: CAISESGGGQHGQETQYF; CDR3 DNA: TGTGCCATCAGTGAGAGCGGTGGGGGCCAACACGGCCAAGAGACCCAGTACTTC
V gene: TRBV6-2/TRBV6-3; D gene: TRBD1; clone size: once; J gene: TRBJ1-1; CDR3 protein: CASRNGQGAHTEAFF; CDR3 DNA: TGTGCCAGCAGGAACGGACAGGGGGCTCATACTGAAGCTTTCTTT
V gene: TRBV6-1; D gene: TRBD1; clone size: many; J gene: TRBJ1-4; CDR3 protein: CASSEGTGNEKLFF; CDR3 DNA: TGTGCCAGCAGTGAAGGGACAGGAAATGAAAAACTGTTTTTT
V gene: TRBV12-3/TRBV12-4; D gene: TRBD2; clone size: many; J gene: TRBJ2-7; CDR3 protein: CASSFALGLALEQYF; CDR3 DNA: TGTGCCAGCAGTTTCGCTCTGGGACTAGCCCTCGAGCAGTACTTC
V gene: TRBV2; D gene: NA; clone size: many; J gene: TRBJ1-4; CDR3 protein: CASTPIGTTNEKLFF; CDR3 DNA: TGTGCCAGCACCCCTATCGGAACAACTAATGAAAAACTGTTTTTT
V gene: TRBV12-3/TRBV12-4; D gene: NA; clone size: few; J gene: TRBJ2-4; CDR3 protein: CASSSTAGFAKNIQYF; CDR3 DNA: TGTGCCAGCAGTTCAACGGCGGGATTTGCCAAAAACATTCAGTACTTC
V gene: TRBV15; D gene: NA; clone size: few; J gene: TRBJ1-5; CDR3 protein: CATSRDQASNQPQHF; CDR3 DNA: TGTGCCACCAGCAGAGATCAGGCTAGCAATCAGCCCCAGCATTTT
V gene: TRBV5-1; D gene: TRBD2; clone size: many; J gene: TRBJ2-3; CDR3 protein: CASSLASGRMTDTQYF; CDR3 DNA: TGCGCCAGCAGCTTGGCTAGCGGGAGAATGACAGATACGCAGTATTTT
V gene: TRBV19; D gene: TRBD1; clone size: NA; J gene: TRBJ2-5; CDR3 protein: CASTRGQGTQETQYF; CDR3 DNA: TGTGCCAGTACCCGGGGACAGGGGACCCAAGAGACCCAGTACTTC
V gene: TRBV3-1; D gene: NA; clone size: many; J gene: TRBJ2-7; CDR3 protein: CASSQGQFSYEQYF; CDR3 DNA: TGTGCCAGCAGCCAAGGGCAATTCTCCTACGAGCAGTACTTC
V gene: TRBV7-2; D gene: NA; clone size: many; J gene: TRBJ1-5; CDR3 protein: CASSLYTGTSQPQHF; CDR3 DNA: TGTGCCAGCAGCTTGTATACCGGGACAAGCCAGCCCCAGCATTTT
V gene: TRBV19; D gene: NA; clone size: NA; J gene: TRBJ2-2; CDR3 protein: CASSTTDRTGELFF; CDR3 DNA: TGTGCCAGTAGTACGACGGACCGAACCGGGGAGCTGTTTTTT
V gene: TRBV20-1; D gene: NA; clone size: many; J gene: TRBJ1-1; CDR3 protein: CSARTRGQNTEAFF; CDR3 DNA: TGCAGTGCTAGGACTAGGGGACAGAACACTGAAGCTTTCTTT
V gene: TRBV28; D gene: TRBD1; clone size: many; J gene: TRBJ1-1; CDR3 protein: CASSPGGGTEAFF; CDR3 DNA: TGTGCCAGCAGTCCAGGGGGGGGCACTGAAGCTTTCTTT
V gene: TRBV7-2; D gene: NA; clone size: many; J gene: TRBJ2-1; CDR3 protein: CASSLAAGSYNEQFF; CDR3 DNA: TGTGCCAGCAGCTTAGCAGCGGGCTCCTACAATGAGCAGTTCTTC
V gene: TRBV20-1; D gene: NA; clone size: many; J gene: TRBJ2-1; CDR3 protein: CSAREWLLNEQFF; CDR3 DNA: TGCAGTGCTAGAGAATGGCTACTCAATGAGCAGTTCTTC
V gene: TRBV19; D gene: NA; clone size: many; J gene: TRBJ1-5; CDR3 protein: CASSIGGENQPQHF; CDR3 DNA: TGTGCCAGTAGTATCGGGGGGGAGAATCAGCCCCAGCATTTT
V gene: TRBV19; D gene: TRBD2; clone size: NA; J gene: TRBJ2-2; CDR3 protein: CASSIRTSSTGELFF; CDR3 DNA: TGTGCCAGTAGTATCCGGACTAGCTCCACCGGGGAGCTGTTTTTT
V gene: TRBV7-2; D gene: NA; clone size: many; J gene: TRBJ2-7; CDR3 protein: CASSSSSSTYEQYF; CDR3 DNA: TGTGCCAGCAGCTCATCTAGCAGCACCTACGAGCAGTACTTC
V gene: TRBV20-1; D gene: NA; clone size: NA; J gene: TRBJ1-6; CDR3 protein: CSARAVSGERGLYNSPLHF; CDR3 DNA: TGCAGTGCTAGAGCAGTTTCGGGAGAACGGGGACTCTATAATTCACCCCTCCACTTT
V gene: TRBV27; D gene: TRBD2; clone size: many; J gene: TRBJ2-7; CDR3 protein: CASRPGASGSYEQYF; CDR3 DNA: TGTGCCAGCCGCCCCGGGGCTAGCGGATCCTACGAGCAGTACTTC
V gene: TRBV9; D gene: NA; clone size: NA; J gene: TRBJ1-4; CDR3 protein: CASNDPGVDEKLFF; CDR3 DNA: TGTGCCAGCAACGATCCCGGAGTGGATGAAAAACTGTTTTTT
V gene: TRBV19; D gene: TRBD1; clone size: NA; J gene: TRBJ2-2; CDR3 protein: CASVLFQGAGELFF; CDR3 DNA: TGTGCCAGTGTACTCTTCCAGGGGGCCGGGGAGCTGTTTTTT
V gene: TRBV5-1; D gene: NA; clone size: few; J gene: TRBJ2-5; CDR3 protein: CASSSQGPPIEETQYF; CDR3 DNA: TGCGCCAGCAGCTCGCAGGGCCCGCCGATAGAGGAGACCCAGTACTTC
V gene: TRBV20-1; D gene: NA; clone size: many; J gene: TRBJ2-1; CDR3 protein: CSASGGPNNEQFF; CDR3 DNA: TGCAGTGCTAGTGGGGGACCTAACAATGAGCAGTTCTTC
V gene: TRBV5-1; D gene: NA; clone size: many; J gene: TRBJ2-2; CDR3 protein: CASSSGIYTGELFF; CDR3 DNA: TGCGCCAGCAGCTCCGGCATCTACACCGGGGAGCTGTTTTTT
V gene: TRBV28; D gene: NA; clone size: many; J gene: TRBJ1-3; CDR3 protein: CASTIDGNTIYF; CDR3 DNA: TGTGCCAGCACCATCGATGGAAACACCATATATTTT
V gene: TRBV13; D gene: TRBD2; clone size: once; J gene: TRBJ2-2; CDR3 protein: CASSCRTSGRCVSTGELFF; CDR3 DNA: TGTGCCAGCAGCTGTAGGACTAGCGGGAGGTGCGTTAGCACCGGGGAGCTGTTTTTT
V gene: TRBV4-2; D gene: TRBD1; clone size: NA; J gene: TRBJ2-7; CDR3 protein: CASSQGQGDYEQYF; CDR3 DNA: TGTGCCAGCAGCCAAGGGCAGGGGGACTACGAGCAGTACTTC
V gene: TRBV12-3/TRBV12-4; D gene: NA; clone size: many; J gene: TRBJ2-7; CDR3 protein: CASSFLTYEQYF; CDR3 DNA: TGTGCCAGCAGTTTCCTGACCTACGAGCAGTACTTC
V gene: TRBV11-2; D gene: TRBD1; clone size: few; J gene: TRBJ1-4; CDR3 protein: CASSIYQGANEKLFF; CDR3 DNA: TGTGCCAGCAGCATATATCAGGGGGCAAATGAAAAACTGTTTTTT
V gene: TRBV7-2; D gene: NA; clone size: many; J gene: TRBJ2-7; CDR3 protein: CASSSDPFRPYEQYF; CDR3 DNA: TGTGCCAGCAGCTCAGATCCGTTTCGACCCTACGAGCAGTACTTC
V gene: TRBV11-2; D gene: TRBD2; clone size: many; J gene: TRBJ2-1; CDR3 protein: CASSFNIAGGTFF; CDR3 DNA: TGTGCCAGCAGCTTCAACATAGCGGGAGGGACCTTCTTC
V gene: TRBV5-1; D gene: TRBD2; clone size: many; J gene: TRBJ2-1; CDR3 protein: CASSRASGSSEQFF; CDR3 DNA: TGCGCCAGCAGTCGGGCTAGCGGGAGTTCTGAGCAGTTCTTC
V gene: TRBV6-2/TRBV6-3; D gene: TRBD2; clone size: once; J gene: TRBJ2-7; CDR3 protein: CASSYQTSGERDSYEQYF; CDR3 DNA: TGTGCCAGCAGTTACCAGACTAGCGGGGAGCGAGATTCCTACGAGCAGTACTTC
V gene: TRBV18; D gene: NA; clone size: few; J gene: TRBJ2-1; CDR3 protein: CASSTGGYNEQFF; CDR3 DNA: TGTGCCAGCTCGACGGGTGGGTACAATGAGCAGTTCTTC
V gene: TRBV18; D gene: TRBD2; clone size: NA; J gene: TRBJ2-3; CDR3 protein: CASSRPSGSGPDTQYF; CDR3 DNA: TGTGCCAGCTCACGTCCTAGCGGGAGTGGCCCAGATACGCAGTATTTT